Shown below are 5 T cell receptor beta chains from a single sample sequenced in a study of T-cell reconstitution after alpha-beta-depleted transplantation in children. TCRbeta library preparation incorporated unique molecular identifiers. Each CDR3 protein gets one entry after TCRdb re-called the PCR reads with MiXCR. The sample has under 35,000 distinct CDR3 sequences; roughly a sixth are singletons. Source: PBMCs, mostly from graft donor cells, taken 60 days after TCRalphabeta/CD19-depleted stem cell transplant. Receptors originate from a male patient aged 2-10 years who had a stem cell transplant for acute lymphoblastic leukemia, so the T cells may come from the graft donor.

This clonotype was counted ten times or more. CDR3 sequence (DNA): TGCAGTGCCCAACTAGCGGGAAGTGACTACGAGCAGTACTTC. Amino acid sequence: CSAQLAGSDYEQYF. The chain has TRBV20-1 and TRBJ2-7, with 10 bases that match TRBD2. Germline V gene sequence: CDR1 DFQATT, CDR2 SNEGSKA (reference sequence). Germline trimming cut 6 bases from V and 3 bases from J; bases unmatched to any gene: 8. The CDR3 totals 14 residues.

The sample holds a few counts of this clonotype. This chain links TRBV20-1 with TRBJ2-2, with D unclear. CDR1 and CDR2 (germline): DFQATT, SNEGSKA (reference sequence). V shed 3 bases and J shed 8 bases, with 13 bases lying between them. The CDR3 sequence is 13 residues long. The CDR3 DNA reads as TGCAGTGCTAGTACTACCGACGCGGGGGAGCTGTTTTTT. Translation gives CSASTTDAGELFF.

This clonotype was seen repeatedly, ten times or more. V gene TRBV7-6 combines with J gene TRBJ1-5; D remains unclear. This CDR3 has 13 residues. Deletions cut 5 bases from V and 3 bases from J, with 8 bases between. The germline V gene encodes CDR1 SGHVS and CDR2 FNYEAQ. The CDR3 reads CASSPWVNQPQHF. CDR3 nucleotides: TGTGCCAGCAGCCCTTGGGTCAATCAGCCCCAGCATTTT.

V gene TRBV11-3 combines with J gene TRBJ2-5, with 7 bases identical to TRBD1. The trim removed 3 bases at V and 5 bases at J, leaving 0 bases unmatched. CDR3 length equals 12 residues. Germline CDR1 and CDR2: SGHNT and YENEEA. This CDR3 is CASSLTGETQYF. CDR3 sequence (DNA): TGTGCCAGCAGCTTGACAGGGGAGACCCAGTACTTC. Filled out from reference TRBV11-3 and TRBJ2-5, the complete variable domain reads EAGVVQSPRYKIIEKKQPVAFWCNPISGHNTLYWYLQNLGQGPELLIRYENEEAVDDSQLPKDRFSAERLKGVDSTLKIQPAELGDSAVYLCASSLTGETQYFGPGTRLLVL.

This clonotype turned up a few times. The genes are TRBV7-8 and TRBJ2-3, with D tentatively TRBD2 (5 bases). Trimming pared 7 bases from V and 3 bases from J, leaving 20 bases between. Germline lookup yields CDR1 SGHVS and CDR2 FQNEAQ. CDR3 length: 16 amino acids. The CDR3 DNA follows: TGTGCCAGCATCCCACTGGAAGGACTCCTGACAGATACGCAGTATTTT. Protein product: CASIPLEGLLTDTQYF.